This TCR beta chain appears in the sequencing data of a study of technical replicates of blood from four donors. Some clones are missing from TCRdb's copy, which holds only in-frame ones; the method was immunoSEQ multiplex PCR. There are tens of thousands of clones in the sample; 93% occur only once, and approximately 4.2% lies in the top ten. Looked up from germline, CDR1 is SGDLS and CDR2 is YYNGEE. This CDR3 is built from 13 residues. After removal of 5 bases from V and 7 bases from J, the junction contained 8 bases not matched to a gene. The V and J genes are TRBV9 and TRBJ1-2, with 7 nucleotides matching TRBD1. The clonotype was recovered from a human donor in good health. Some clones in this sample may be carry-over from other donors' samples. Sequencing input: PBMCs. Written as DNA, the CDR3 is TGTGCCAGCAGGGTGACAGGGTCGGGTGGCTACACCTTC. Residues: CASRVTGSGGYTF.